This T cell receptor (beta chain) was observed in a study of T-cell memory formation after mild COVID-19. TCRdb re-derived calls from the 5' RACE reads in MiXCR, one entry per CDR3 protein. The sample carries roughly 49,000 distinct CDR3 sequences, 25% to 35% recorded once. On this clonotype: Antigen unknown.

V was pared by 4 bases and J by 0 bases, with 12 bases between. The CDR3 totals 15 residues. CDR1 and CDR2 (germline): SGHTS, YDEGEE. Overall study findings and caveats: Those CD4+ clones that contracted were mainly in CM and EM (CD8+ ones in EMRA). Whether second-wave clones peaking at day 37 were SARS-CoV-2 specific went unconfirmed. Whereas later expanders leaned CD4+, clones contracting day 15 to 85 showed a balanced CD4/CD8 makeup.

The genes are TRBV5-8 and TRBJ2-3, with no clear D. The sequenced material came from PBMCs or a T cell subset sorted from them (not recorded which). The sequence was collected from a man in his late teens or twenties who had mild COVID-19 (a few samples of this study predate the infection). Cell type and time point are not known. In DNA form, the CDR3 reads TGTGCCAGCAGCCCCTGGACGGCTAGCACAGATACGCAGTATTTT. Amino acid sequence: CASSPWTASTDTQYF.